These 10 T cell receptor beta chains share one sample of origin, sequenced in a study of T cells in Graves' hyperthyroidism and ophthalmopathy. RNA transcripts provided the source from which TCR beta CDR3 regions were amplified. First-round RT-PCR of the TCR CDR3 relied on the HTBI primer set. TCRdb ran MiXCR on the multiplex PCR reads and lists one entry per CDR3 protein. The sample includes hundreds of thousands of distinct CDR3 sequences, less than 20% of them seen just once. Source material: blood. The receptors originated from a middle-aged man with Graves' ophthalmopathy.

The chain is built from TRBV10-3 and TRBJ2-1; 12 bases line up with TRBD2. Germline loops: CDR1 ENHRY, CDR2 SYGVKD. The CDR3 contains 16 residues. Trimming took 5 bases from V and 4 from J; bases not matched to a gene: 6. The CDR3 nucleotides are TGTGCCATCAGTCCTAGCGGGGGGGCTCGTTACAATGAGCAGTTCTTC. Translation: CAISPSGGARYNEQFF.

This clonotype was observed many times. The V gene is TRBV20-1, the J gene TRBJ2-7; the match to TRBD2 covers 10 bases. CDR1 and CDR2 from the germline V gene are DFQATT and SNEGSKA (reference sequence). This CDR3 region has 13 residues. V trimming: 0 bases; J trimming: 9 bases; junction bases outside the gene matches: 5. The CDR3 loop reads CSARDPLAGVQYF. In DNA, the CDR3 is TGCAGTGCTAGAGATCCCCTAGCGGGAGTGCAGTACTTC.

This clonotype was recorded once. The chain employs TRBV20-1 and TRBJ2-2, with 9 positions matching TRBD2. Germline loops: CDR1 DFQATT, CDR2 SNEGSKA (reference sequence). Germline trimming cut 6 bases from V and 8 bases from J; bases unmatched to any gene: 13. The CDR3 has 15 residues. In nucleotides, the CDR3 is TGCAGTGCAATAGCGGGGGTCATGAGGAGTGGGGAGCTGTTTTTT. Its protein product is CSAIAGVMRSGELFF.

Concerning this clonotype: One base away lies a much larger clone, so this may be a sequencing read error. The chain is built from TRBV30 and TRBJ1-2; tentatively, D is TRBD1 (5 bases). This CDR3 comprises 13 residues. V dropped 5 bases and J dropped 5 bases, with 15 bases sitting between them. CDR1 GTSNPN and CDR2 SVGIG come from the germline V gene (reference sequence). CDR3 sequence reads: CAWAGKAPYGYTF. For the CDR3, the DNA is TGTGCCTGGGCAGGGAAAGCCCCATATGGCTACACCTTC.

The chain has TRBV2 and TRBJ1-6; 7 bases are shared with TRBD1. Germline V lookup: CDR1 SNHLY, CDR2 FYNNEI. V lost 6 bases to trimming and J lost 5 bases; unmatched junction nucleotides: 7. This CDR3 has 15 amino acids. CDR3 residues: CASRANRGNNSPLHF. CDR3 DNA: TGTGCCAGCAGAGCGAACAGGGGAAATAATTCACCCCTCCACTTT.

In this sample, this clonotype turned up many times. J is TRBJ1-5 and V is TRBV2; D gene unclear. Germline CDR1 reads SNHLY; CDR2 reads FYNNEI. The CDR3 extends over 14 amino acids. The ends were cut back, 2 bases at V and 2 bases at J, with 7 bases in the middle. For the CDR3, the DNA is TGTGCCAGCAGTGAATGGTCGCGCAATCAGCCCCAGCATTTT. It encodes CASSEWSRNQPQHF. Based on the CDR3 plus reference TRBV2 and TRBJ1-5, the full variable domain is EPEVTQTPSHQVTQMGQEVILRCVPISNHLYFYWYRQILGQKVEFLVSFYNNEISEKSEIFDDQFSVERPDGSNFTLKIRSTKLEDSAMYFCASSEWSRNQPQHFGDGTRLSIL.

This clonotype was observed at least ten times. This chain uses TRBV7-3 with TRBJ1-2; 7 nucleotides agree with TRBD1. The trim removed 4 bases at V and 2 bases at J, leaving 7 bases unmatched. The germline gives CDR1 SGHTA, CDR2 FQGTGA. There are 15 residues in the CDR3. In DNA form, the CDR3 reads TGTGCCAGCAGCTCGGACAGGACGAAAAACTATGGCTACACCTTC. Its translation is CASSSDRTKNYGYTF.

V and J are TRBV2 and TRBJ2-1, with TRBD2 identical over 12 bases. V lost 10 bases and J lost 1; bases outside the gene matches: 11. This CDR3 is 17 amino acids long. Germline V lookup: CDR1 SNHLY, CDR2 FYNNEI. The CDR3 reads CATFVLAGGGSYNEQFF. DNA for the CDR3: TGTGCCACCTTCGTACTAGCGGGAGGAGGTTCCTACAATGAGCAGTTCTTC.

This clonotype came up many times. The chain couples TRBV20-1 to TRBJ2-7; TRBD1 aligns across 11 bases. This CDR3 comprises 15 residues. Germline V gives CDR1 DFQATT, CDR2 SNEGSKA (reference sequence). The V and J ends lost 1 base and 4 bases, in that order; junction bases with no gene match: 6. The CDR3 bases are TGCAGTGCTAGAGGACGGCGGGACAGGGGGTACGAGCAGTACTTC. Protein product: CSARGRRDRGYEQYF.

This clonotype was recorded a few times. The J gene is TRBJ1-3, the V gene TRBV20-1; D uncertain. Germline V gene data show CDR1 as DFQATT and CDR2 as SNEGSKA (reference sequence). Trimming stripped 4 bases from V and 3 bases from J, with 4 bases between. The CDR3 runs to 11 residues. Here the CDR3 DNA reads TGCAGTGCTACGAATGGAAACACCATATATTTT. Amino acid sequence: CSATNGNTIYF.